The clone carrying this T cell receptor (beta chain) was detected once. Its specificity is unknown. V was clipped by 7 bases and J by 1 base, with 11 bases between them. Germline CDR1 reads SQVTM; CDR2 reads ANQGSEA. CDR3 length: 12 residues. At the survey level, the v3.0 immunoSEQ assay was run. Sequencing used immunoSEQ multiplex PCR; TCRdb keeps in-frame clones, though not all of them. The data contain approximately 18,000 clones, approximately 93% of them singletons. This specimen comes from a study of long-term antiretroviral therapy in people with HIV. Study-level findings and limits: Transplant donor controls retained higher diversity, though diversity increased after ART.

This TCR derives from a woman in her thirties or forties with HIV. V gene TRBV29-1 combines with J gene TRBJ2-7, with a possible D match to TRBD1 (6 bases). Here the sequenced sample was unsorted PBMCs, taken 0.6 years after starting antiretroviral therapy. This CDR3 is CSAATGSYEQYF. CDR3 coding DNA: TGCAGCGCTGCTACAGGGTCCTACGAGCAGTACTTC.